This T cell receptor (beta chain) was obtained from a study of cytomegalovirus exposure and HLA in healthy donors. Study summary: A preliminary data release comprised roughly 80 million unique TCRs obtained from HLA-typed donors.

PCR primers comprised 60 Vbeta and 13 Jbeta primers. The method was immunoSEQ multiplex PCR; TCRdb's version includes in-frame clones alone and lacks a portion of them. This sample carries more than 85,000 clones, around 80% of them seen once, and the ten largest clones take approximately 8%. Overall study findings and caveats: Earlier analysis looked at TCR beta V segments, and most were productive about 90% or about 30% of the time.

V lost 1 base to trimming and J lost 5 bases; unmatched junction nucleotides: 10. Germline CDR1 is MGHDK and CDR2 is SYGVNS. The CDR3 consists of 16 residues. Comments on this clone: Antigen: not known.

This clonotype was obtained from a middle-aged man in good health and CMV-seropositive. The sequencing input was PBMCs. The chain employs TRBV25-1 and TRBJ2-5, with 7 bases that match TRBD2. CDR3 in amino acids: CASSEWGGVEQETQYF. The CDR3 bases are TGTGCCAGCAGTGAATGGGGGGGAGTGGAACAGGAGACCCAGTACTTC.